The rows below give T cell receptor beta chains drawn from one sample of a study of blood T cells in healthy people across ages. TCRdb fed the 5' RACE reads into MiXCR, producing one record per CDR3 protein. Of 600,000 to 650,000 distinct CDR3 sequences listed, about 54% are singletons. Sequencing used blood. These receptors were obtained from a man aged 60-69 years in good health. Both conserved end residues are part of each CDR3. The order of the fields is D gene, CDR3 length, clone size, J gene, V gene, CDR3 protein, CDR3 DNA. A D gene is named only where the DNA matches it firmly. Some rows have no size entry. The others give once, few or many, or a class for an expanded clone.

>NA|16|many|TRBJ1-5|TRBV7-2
CASSLAYSYSNQPQHF
TGTGCCAGCAGCTTAGCGTACTCATATAGCAATCAGCCCCAGCATTTT
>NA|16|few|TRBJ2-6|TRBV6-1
CASSRGRLSGANVLTF
TGTGCCAGCAGCCGGGGACGGCTCTCTGGGGCCAACGTCCTGACTTTC
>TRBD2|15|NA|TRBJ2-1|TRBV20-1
CSANRASGAYNEQFF
TGCAGTGCTAACCGCGCTAGCGGGGCCTACAATGAGCAGTTCTTC
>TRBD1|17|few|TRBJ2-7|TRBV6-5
CASSYSILDRGSYEQYF
TGTGCCAGCAGTTACTCGATTTTGGACAGGGGCTCCTACGAGCAGTACTTC
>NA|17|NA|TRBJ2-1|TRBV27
CASSLGLRARPYNEQFF
TGTGCCAGCAGTTTAGGGTTGCGGGCTCGACCTTACAATGAGCAGTTCTTC
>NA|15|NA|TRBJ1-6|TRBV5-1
CASRQQGSYNSPLHF
TGCGCCAGCAGACAGCAGGGCTCCTATAATTCACCCCTCCACTTT
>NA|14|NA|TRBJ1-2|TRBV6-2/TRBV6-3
CASANIGGNYGYTF
TGTGCCAGCGCTAACATCGGCGGTAACTATGGCTACACCTTC
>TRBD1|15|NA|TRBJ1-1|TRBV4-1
CASSQPRGRGTEAFF
TGCGCCAGCAGCCAACCCAGGGGGCGCGGCACTGAAGCTTTCTTT
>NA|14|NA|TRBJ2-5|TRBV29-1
CSVVNVGAQETQYF
TGCAGCGTTGTAAACGTGGGGGCCCAAGAGACCCAGTACTTC
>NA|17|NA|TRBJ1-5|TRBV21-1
CVSSKTSGRGFYQPQHF
TGTGTCAGCAGCAAAACGTCAGGCAGGGGTTTTTATCAGCCCCAGCATTTT
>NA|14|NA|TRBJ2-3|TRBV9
CASSVAGVTDTQYF
TGTGCCAGCAGCGTAGCGGGAGTCACAGATACGCAGTATTTT
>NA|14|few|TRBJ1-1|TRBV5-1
CASSPGNLFAEAFF
TGCGCCAGCAGTCCCGGGAACTTGTTCGCTGAAGCTTTCTTT
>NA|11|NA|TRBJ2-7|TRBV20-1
CSASSRYEQYF
TGCAGTGCTAGCAGTCGTTACGAGCAGTACTTC
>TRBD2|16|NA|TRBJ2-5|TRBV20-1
CSAMERGGTEEETQYF
TGCAGTGCTATGGAGCGGGGGGGCACGGAGGAGGAGACCCAGTACTTC
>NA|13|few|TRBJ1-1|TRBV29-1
CSVEVGRNTEAFF
TGCAGCGTTGAAGTAGGCCGGAACACTGAAGCTTTCTTT
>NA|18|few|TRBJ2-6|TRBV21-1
CASSKVVLGTAGANVLTF
TGTGCCAGCAGCAAAGTTGTTTTGGGGACCGCTGGGGCCAACGTCCTGACTTTC
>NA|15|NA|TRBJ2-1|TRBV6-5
CASKPGWGPFNEQFF
TGTGCCAGCAAACCGGGGTGGGGGCCTTTCAATGAGCAGTTCTTC
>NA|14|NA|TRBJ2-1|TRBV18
CASSPQLDQETQFF
TGTGCCAGCTCACCACAACTAGACCAAGAGACCCAGTTCTTC
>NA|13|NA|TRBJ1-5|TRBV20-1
CSASGGSSQPQHF
TGCAGTGCAAGCGGAGGGAGTTCACAGCCCCAGCATTTT
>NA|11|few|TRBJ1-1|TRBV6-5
CASSSGTEAFF
TGTGCCAGCAGTTCCGGGACCGAAGCTTTCTTT
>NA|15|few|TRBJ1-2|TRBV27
CANRMTGPSGYGYTF
TGTGCCAACAGGATGACAGGCCCTTCTGGCTATGGCTACACCTTC
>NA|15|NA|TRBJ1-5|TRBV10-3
CAISESARLNQPQHF
TGTGCCATCAGTGAGTCGGCCAGATTAAATCAGCCCCAGCATTTT
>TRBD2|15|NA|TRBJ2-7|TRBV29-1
CSTWTSGKVSYEQYF
TGCAGCACATGGACTAGCGGGAAGGTTTCCTACGAGCAGTACTTC
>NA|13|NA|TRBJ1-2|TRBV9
CASSAPGPYGYTF
TGTGCCAGCAGCGCCCCTGGTCCATATGGCTACACCTTC
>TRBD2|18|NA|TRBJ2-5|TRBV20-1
CSASRASASGGAGETQYF
TGCAGTGCTAGTAGGGCTTCGGCTAGCGGGGGGGCTGGAGAGACCCAGTACTTC
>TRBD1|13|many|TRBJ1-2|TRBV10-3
CAIRDRGLGGYTF
TGTGCCATCAGAGACAGGGGCCTTGGTGGCTACACCTTC
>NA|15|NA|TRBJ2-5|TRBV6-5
CASSYSMRPQETQYF
TGTGCCAGCAGTTACTCGATGAGGCCCCAAGAGACCCAGTACTTC
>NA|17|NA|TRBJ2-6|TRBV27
CASSSLGRPSGANVLTF
TGTGCCAGCAGCTCCCTAGGACGGCCCTCTGGGGCCAACGTCCTGACTTTC
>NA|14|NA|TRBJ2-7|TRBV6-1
CASSEAWAAYEQYF
TGTGCCAGCAGTGAAGCCTGGGCCGCCTACGAGCAGTACTTC
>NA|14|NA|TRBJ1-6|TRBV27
CASKPDSYNSPLHF
TGTGCCAGCAAACCGGACTCCTATAATTCACCCCTCCACTTT
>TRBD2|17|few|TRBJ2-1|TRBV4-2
CASSQDRSSGVYNEQFF
TGTGCCAGCAGTCAGGATAGGTCTAGCGGGGTCTACAATGAGCAGTTCTTC
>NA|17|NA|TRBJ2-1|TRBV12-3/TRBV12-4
CASNLASDRPSYNEQFF
TGTGCCAGCAATTTAGCCAGCGATAGGCCCTCCTACAATGAGCAGTTCTTC
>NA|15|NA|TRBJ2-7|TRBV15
CATSDVKGSYNEQYF
TGTGCCACCAGCGATGTAAAGGGCTCCTACAATGAGCAGTACTTC
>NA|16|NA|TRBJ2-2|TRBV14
CASSQEHTTNTGELFF
TGTGCCAGCAGCCAAGAGCACACTACGAACACCGGGGAGCTGTTTTTT
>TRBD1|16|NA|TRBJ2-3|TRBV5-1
CASSLGTGGGSDTQYF
TGCGCCAGCAGCTTGGGGACAGGGGGCGGTTCAGATACGCAGTATTTT
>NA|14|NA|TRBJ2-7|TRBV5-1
CASSVPSLSSEQYF
TGCGCCAGCAGCGTGCCCAGTCTCTCCTCCGAGCAGTACTTC
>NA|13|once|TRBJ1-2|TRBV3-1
CASSQEPSYGYTF
TGTGCCAGCAGCCAAGAACCCAGCTATGGCTACACCTTC
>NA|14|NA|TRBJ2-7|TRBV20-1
CSAPPGGSSYEQYF
TGCAGTGCTCCACCAGGGGGGAGCTCCTACGAGCAGTACTTC
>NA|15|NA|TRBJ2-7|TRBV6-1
CASSLETLHTHEQYF
TGTGCCAGCAGCCTTGAAACACTACACACCCACGAGCAGTACTTC
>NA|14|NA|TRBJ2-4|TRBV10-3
CAISASTGKNIQYF
TGTGCCATCAGTGCTAGTACAGGCAAAAACATTCAGTACTTC
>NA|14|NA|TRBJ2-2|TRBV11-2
CASSLAQGTGELFF
TGTGCCAGCAGCTTAGCCCAAGGCACCGGGGAGCTGTTTTTT
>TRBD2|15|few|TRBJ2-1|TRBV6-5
CASSRTSGGNNEQFF
TGTGCCAGCAGCCGAACTAGCGGGGGAAACAATGAGCAGTTCTTC
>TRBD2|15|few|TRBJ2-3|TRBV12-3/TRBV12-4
CASSFRGVGGDTQYF
TGTGCCAGCAGTTTCCGGGGGGTGGGGGGAGATACGCAGTATTTT
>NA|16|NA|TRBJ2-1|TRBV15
CATSRDSGGYGGEQFF
TGTGCCACCAGCAGAGATTCTGGGGGGTACGGGGGTGAGCAGTTCTTC
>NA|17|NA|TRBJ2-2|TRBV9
CASSTMILAMNTGELFF
TGTGCCAGCAGCACCATGATTTTGGCTATGAACACCGGGGAGCTGTTTTTT
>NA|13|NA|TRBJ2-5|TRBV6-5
CASSSPGSGAQYF
TGTGCCAGCAGTTCCCCCGGATCCGGGGCCCAGTACTTC
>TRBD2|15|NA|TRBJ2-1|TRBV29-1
CSVGLLAANYNEQFF
TGCAGCGTTGGGCTTCTAGCGGCGAACTACAATGAGCAGTTCTTC
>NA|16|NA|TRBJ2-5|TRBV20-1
CSARDLRGRVQETQYF
TGCAGTGCTAGAGATCTCAGGGGTCGGGTCCAAGAGACCCAGTACTTC
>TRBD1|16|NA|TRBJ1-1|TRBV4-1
CASSQRSQGVSTEAFF
TGCGCCAGCAGCCAACGGAGTCAGGGGGTGAGCACTGAAGCTTTCTTT
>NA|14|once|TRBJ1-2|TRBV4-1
CASSQADGNYGYTF
TGCGCCAGCAGCCAAGCCGACGGAAACTATGGCTACACCTTC
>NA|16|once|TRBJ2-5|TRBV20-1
CSARDRGAGAQETQYF
TGCAGTGCTAGAGATCGTGGTGCGGGGGCCCAAGAGACCCAGTACTTC
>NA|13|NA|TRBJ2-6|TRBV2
CASRQTGANVLTF
TGTGCCAGCCGACAGACTGGGGCCAACGTCCTGACTTTC
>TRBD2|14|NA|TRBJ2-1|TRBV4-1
CASSLERGGNEQFF
TGCGCCAGCAGCCTCGAGCGGGGGGGCAATGAGCAGTTCTTC
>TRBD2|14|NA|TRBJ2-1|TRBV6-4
CASSERQGGNEQFF
TGTGCCAGCAGTGAGAGGCAGGGAGGGAATGAGCAGTTCTTC
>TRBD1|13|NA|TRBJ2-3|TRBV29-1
CSVRWTGTDTQYF
TGCAGCGTTCGCTGGACAGGGACAGATACGCAGTATTTT
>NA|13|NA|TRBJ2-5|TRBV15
CATSWLRQETQYF
TGTGCCACCAGCTGGTTGAGGCAAGAGACCCAGTACTTC
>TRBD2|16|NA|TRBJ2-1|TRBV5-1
CASSSTRKLAGNEQFF
TGCGCCAGCAGCTCCACGAGGAAACTAGCGGGCAATGAGCAGTTCTTC
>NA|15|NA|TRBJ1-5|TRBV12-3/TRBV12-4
CASSLGGMGNQPQHF
TGTGCCAGCAGTTTAGGGGGGATGGGCAATCAGCCCCAGCATTTT
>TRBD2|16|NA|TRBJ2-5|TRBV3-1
CASSQGLAGESETEYF
TGTGCCAGCAGCCAAGGACTAGCGGGGGAATCTGAGACCGAGTACTTC